This T cell receptor beta chain emerged from a study of breast tumors, draining lymph nodes, adjacent tissues. Study findings and constraints: Luminal-like breast cancer showed significantly greater tumor-nontumor repertoire similarity than basal-like breast cancer did.

Axillary draining lymph nodes of breast cancer patients supplied the node samples. TCRdb re-called the multiplex PCR reads through MiXCR, storing one row per CDR3 protein. The sample carries about 200,000 distinct CDR3 sequences, around 33% recorded once. This clonotype has ten or more counts. As yet, its antigen is unknown. CDR3 size: 15 residues. Germline V lookup: CDR1 MGHRA, CDR2 YSYEKL. Trimming removed 4 bases from V and 3 bases from J; junction bases left unmatched: 7. The material sequenced was axillary lymph node tissue. This receptor was taken from a female donor with breast cancer. Some clones in this sample may be carry-over from other donors' samples. The chain joins TRBV4-1 to TRBJ2-5; the match to TRBD2 covers 8 bases. CDR3 DNA sequence: TGCGCCAGCAGCCGTTACCTAGCGGGTGAAGAGACCCAGTACTTC. It codes for CASSRYLAGEETQYF.